This TCR beta chain stems from a study of blood T cell repertoires in COVID-19. Across the whole study: Samples taken during acute and convalescent COVID-19 were collected in the United States, Italy and Spain. From T cells, B-cell-depleted T cells, or PBMCs came the material, which was cDNA or gDNA.

How the authors handled the data: Cell counts per sample came from amplifying reference gene primers. Here immunoSEQ multiplex PCR was the method, and the copy in TCRdb shows in-frame clones only, minus some. D and trimming come from the DNA, and the V and J calls and clone size come from that table. Here the sample spans roughly 150,000 clones, approximately 90% being singletons. The CDR3 is 14 amino acids. V trimming: 3 bases; J trimming: 4 bases; junction bases outside the gene matches: 5. From germline, CDR1 is SGDLS and CDR2 YYNGEE. The chain carries TRBV9 and TRBJ2-3; 7 positions agree with TRBD2. This TCR was sampled from a man aged 55-75 years with active or convalescent COVID-19. Specimen: peripheral blood. CDR3 nucleotide sequence: TGTGCCAGCAGCGGACTAGCTCGGGCAGATACGCAGTATTTT. This gives the protein CASSGLARADTQYF.